This T cell receptor (beta chain) was recorded in a study of regulatory T cells in long-lasting Graves disease. The CDR3 is made up of 16 amino acids. From germline, CDR1 is SGHTA and CDR2 FQGNSA. V shed 5 bases and J shed 4 bases, with 18 bases lying between them. Findings and caveats of the study: Gene preferences differed: TRBV28, TRBJ1-2, TRBJ2-5 in persistent cases. TCR diversity in persistent Graves' patients was below that of newly diagnosed ones.

CDR3-region Arm-PCR and iRepertoire HTBI primers produced the TCR beta libraries. Each CDR3 protein gets one entry after TCRdb re-called the multiplex PCR reads with MiXCR. Of a few hundred thousand distinct CDR3 sequences listed, about a quarter were seen once; the top ten hold around 26%. Noted time point: persistent/refractory GD, antithyroid drugs over 5 years with positive TRAb. RNA from PBMCs was the source of the TCR library. The diagnosis of Graves' disease used American Thyroid Association guidelines. As regards this clonotype: The antigen remains undetermined.

The sample in question was peripheral blood mononuclear cells (PBMCs), obtained when the disease was refractory, from a patient treated with antithyroid drugs. The chain is built from TRBV7-2 and TRBJ1-3, with a weak D call TRBD1 (5 bases). This clonotype was sampled from a female donor with Graves disease. The CDR3 region is CASSPGGGGRGNTIYF. The DNA of the CDR3 is TGTGCCAGCAGCCCTGGCGGCGGGGGTCGGGGAAACACCATATATTTT.